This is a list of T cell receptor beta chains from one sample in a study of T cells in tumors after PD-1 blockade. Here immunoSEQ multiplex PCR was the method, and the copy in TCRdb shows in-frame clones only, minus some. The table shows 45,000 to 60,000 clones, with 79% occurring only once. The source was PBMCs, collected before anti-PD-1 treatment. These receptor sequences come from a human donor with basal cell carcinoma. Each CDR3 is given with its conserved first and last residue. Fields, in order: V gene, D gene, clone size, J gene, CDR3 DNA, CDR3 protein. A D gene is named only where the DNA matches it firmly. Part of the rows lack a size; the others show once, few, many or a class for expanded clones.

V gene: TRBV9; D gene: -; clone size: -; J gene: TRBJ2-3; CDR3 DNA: TGTGCCAGCAGCGTGAGATGGGTTACAGATACGCAGTATTTT; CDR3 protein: CASSVRWVTDTQYF
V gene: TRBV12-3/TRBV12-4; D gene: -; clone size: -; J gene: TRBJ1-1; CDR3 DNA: TGTGCCAGCAGTTTGGGTATGAACACTGAAGCTTTCTTT; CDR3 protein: CASSLGMNTEAFF
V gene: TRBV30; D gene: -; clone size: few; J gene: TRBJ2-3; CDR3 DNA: TGTGCCTGGAGTTTATCTAGAACCGGGACTGTAGCCACAGATACGCAGTATTTT; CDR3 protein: CAWSLSRTGTVATDTQYF
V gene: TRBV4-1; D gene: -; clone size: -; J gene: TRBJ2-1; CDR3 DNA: TGCGCCAGCAGCCAATGGGGACCTTCGAGCTCCTACAATGAGCAGTTCTTC; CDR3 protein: CASSQWGPSSSYNEQFF
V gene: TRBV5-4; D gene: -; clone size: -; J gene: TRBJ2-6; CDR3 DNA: TGTGCCAGCAGCCCCGAGGAAAACGGGGCCAACGTCCTGACTTTC; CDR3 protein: CASSPEENGANVLTF
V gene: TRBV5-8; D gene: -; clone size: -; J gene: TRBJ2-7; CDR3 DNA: TGTGCCAGCAAGGGGATAGCGGAAGAGTTTACCTCCTACGAGCAGTACTTC; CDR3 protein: CASKGIAEEFTSYEQYF
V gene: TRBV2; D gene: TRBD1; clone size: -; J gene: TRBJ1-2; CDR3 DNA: TGTGCCAGCAGAGCTCGGACAGGGGGCGGCTATGGCTACACCTTC; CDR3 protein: CASRARTGGGYGYTF
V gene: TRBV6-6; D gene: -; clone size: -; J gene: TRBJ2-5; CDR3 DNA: TGTGCCAGCAGGATACAGACACGAGAGACCCAGTACTTC; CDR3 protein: CASRIQTRETQYF
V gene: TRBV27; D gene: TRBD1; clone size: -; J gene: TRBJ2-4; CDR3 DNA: TGTGCCAGCAGTCCGACAGGGGGAATCGGGAACATTCAGTACTTC; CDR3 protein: CASSPTGGIGNIQYF
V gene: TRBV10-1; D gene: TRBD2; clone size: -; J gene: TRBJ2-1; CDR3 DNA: TGCGCCAGCAGTGAGTCGCCGCGGGAGGGTGAGCAGTTCTTC; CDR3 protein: CASSESPREGEQFF
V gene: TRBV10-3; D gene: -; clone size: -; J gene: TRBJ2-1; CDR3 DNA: TGTGCCATCAGTGGGAACAAAAATGAGCAGTTCTTC; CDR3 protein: CAISGNKNEQFF
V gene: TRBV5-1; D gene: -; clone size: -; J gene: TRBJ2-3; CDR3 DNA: TGCGCCAGCAGCTTGGGGGGGACACACGGCACAGATACGCAGTATTTT; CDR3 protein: CASSLGGTHGTDTQYF
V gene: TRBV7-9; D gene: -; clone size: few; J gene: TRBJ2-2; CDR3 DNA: TGTGCCAGCAGCTTTATACAGGGTGGCGGGGAGCTGTTTTTT; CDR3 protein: CASSFIQGGGELFF
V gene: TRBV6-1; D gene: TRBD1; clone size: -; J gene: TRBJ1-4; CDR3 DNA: TGTGCCAGCAGAGAAGACAGGGGCGGTTACGAAAAACTGTTTTTT; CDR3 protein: CASREDRGGYEKLFF
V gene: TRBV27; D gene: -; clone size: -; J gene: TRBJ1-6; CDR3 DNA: TGTGCCAGCAGTTTACGGGGGGGGGATTCATATTCACCCCTCCACTTT; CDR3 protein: CASSLRGGDSYSPLHF
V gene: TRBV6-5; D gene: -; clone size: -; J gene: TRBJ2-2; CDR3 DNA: TGTGCCAGCAGTTGGGCGGGGAACACCGGGGAGCTGTTTTTT; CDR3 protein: CASSWAGNTGELFF
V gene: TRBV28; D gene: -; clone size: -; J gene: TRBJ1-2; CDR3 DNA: TGTGCCAGCAGTTTAGAGGAATTTAGGGGCTACACCTTC; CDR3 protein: CASSLEEFRGYTF
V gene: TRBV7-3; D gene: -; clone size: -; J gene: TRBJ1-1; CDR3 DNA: TGTGCCAGCAGCTTAATTCCCCTGGGAGGTATGAACACTGAAGCTTTCTTT; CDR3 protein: CASSLIPLGGMNTEAFF
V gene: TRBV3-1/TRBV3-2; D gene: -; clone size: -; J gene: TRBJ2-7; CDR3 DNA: TGTGCCAGCAGCCAAGGGGCGGGTCTCTCCTACGAGCAGTACTTC; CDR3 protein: CASSQGAGLSYEQYF
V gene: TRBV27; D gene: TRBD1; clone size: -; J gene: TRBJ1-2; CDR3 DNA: TGTGCCAGCAGTTCGGGACAGGGGGCCGGTCGGAATGGCTACACCTTC; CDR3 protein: CASSSGQGAGRNGYTF
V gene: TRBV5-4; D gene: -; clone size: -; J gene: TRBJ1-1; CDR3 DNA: TGTGCCAGCACCGATGGGCCTGAAGCTTTCTTT; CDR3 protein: CASTDGPEAFF
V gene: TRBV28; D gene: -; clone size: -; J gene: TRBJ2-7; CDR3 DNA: TGTGCCAGCATCGGCAGGAGTAGCGACGAGCAGTACTTC; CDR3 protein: CASIGRSSDEQYF
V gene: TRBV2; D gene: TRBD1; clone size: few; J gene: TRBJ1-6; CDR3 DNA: TGTGCCTACAGCAGGGGGAATAGTTCACCCCTCCACTTT; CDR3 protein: CAYSRGNSSPLHF
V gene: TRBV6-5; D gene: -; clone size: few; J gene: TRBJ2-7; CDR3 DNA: TGTGCCAGCAGCATTGCCTACGAGCAGTACTTC; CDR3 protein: CASSIAYEQYF
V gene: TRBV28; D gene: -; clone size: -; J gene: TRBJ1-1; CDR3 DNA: TGTGCCACCGTAGGTAATCGGGTCACTGAAGCTTTCTTT; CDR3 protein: CATVGNRVTEAFF
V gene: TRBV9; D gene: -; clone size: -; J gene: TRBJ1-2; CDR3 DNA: TGTGCCAGCAGCGTAGGCGGCAATATAGGCTATGGCTACACCTTC; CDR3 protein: CASSVGGNIGYGYTF
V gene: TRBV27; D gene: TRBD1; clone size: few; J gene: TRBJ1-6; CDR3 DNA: TGTGCCAGCAGTTTATACGGGACAGGGGTGTACGGTAATTCACCCCTCCACTTT; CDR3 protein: CASSLYGTGVYGNSPLHF
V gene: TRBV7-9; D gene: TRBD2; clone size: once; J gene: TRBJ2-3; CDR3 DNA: TGTGCCAGCAGCTTATACGGGCGGGGGGAAACAGATACGCAGTATTTT; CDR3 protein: CASSLYGRGETDTQYF
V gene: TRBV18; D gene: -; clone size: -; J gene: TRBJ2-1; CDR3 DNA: TGTGCCAGCTCACCCCTAAAGGGCAATGAGCAGTTCTTC; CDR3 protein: CASSPLKGNEQFF
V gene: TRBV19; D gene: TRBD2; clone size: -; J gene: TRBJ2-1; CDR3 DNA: TGTGCCAGTACTTCCGGGACTAGCGGAGACCGTGGTGAGCAGTTCTTC; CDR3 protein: CASTSGTSGDRGEQFF
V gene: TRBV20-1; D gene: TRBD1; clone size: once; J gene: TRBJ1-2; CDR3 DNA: TGCAGTGCTAGCCGAGAGGGACAGTTTAACTTC; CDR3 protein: CSASREGQFNF
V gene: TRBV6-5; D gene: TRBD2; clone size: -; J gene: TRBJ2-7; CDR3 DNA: TGTGCCAGCCGGTCGGGACTAGTAGCCTACGAGCAGTACTTC; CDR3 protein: CASRSGLVAYEQYF
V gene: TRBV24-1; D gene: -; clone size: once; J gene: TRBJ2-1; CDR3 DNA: TGTGCCACCAGTGATCGCCAAACAGGGAACAATGAGCAGTTCTTC; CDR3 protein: CATSDRQTGNNEQFF
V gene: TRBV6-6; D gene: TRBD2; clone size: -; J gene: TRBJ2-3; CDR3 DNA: TGTGCCAGCAGTTCTACTAGCGGGGGCAGCACAGATACGCAGTATTTT; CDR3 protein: CASSSTSGGSTDTQYF
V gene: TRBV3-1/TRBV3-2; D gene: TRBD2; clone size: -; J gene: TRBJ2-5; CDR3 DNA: TGTGCCAGCAGCCAAGATCGGGAGGGATGGACCCAGTACTTC; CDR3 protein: CASSQDREGWTQYF
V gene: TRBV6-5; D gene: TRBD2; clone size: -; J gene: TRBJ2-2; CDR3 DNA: TGTGCCAGCAGTTACGGGGGTAGCGGGGCCGGGGAGCTGTTTTTT; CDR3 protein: CASSYGGSGAGELFF
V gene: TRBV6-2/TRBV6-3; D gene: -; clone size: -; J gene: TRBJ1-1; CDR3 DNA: TGTGCCAGCAGTACCTTTAGGGCGAGAGGAGCTTCGACTGAAGCTTTCTTT; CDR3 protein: CASSTFRARGASTEAFF
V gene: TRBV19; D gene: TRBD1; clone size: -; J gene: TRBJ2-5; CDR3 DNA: TGCGCCAGTAGTCTTGGACAGGGGGCGCAACAGGAGACCCAGTACTTC; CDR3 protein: CASSLGQGAQQETQYF
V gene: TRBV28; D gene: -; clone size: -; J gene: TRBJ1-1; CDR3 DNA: TGTGCCAGCAGTTTAGTATTCGGGCAGGGGATTAGTGACACTGAAGCTTTCTTT; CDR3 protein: CASSLVFGQGISDTEAFF
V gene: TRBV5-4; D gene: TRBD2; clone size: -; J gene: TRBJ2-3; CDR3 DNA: TGTGCCAGCAGCTTGTCTAGCGGGAGGGCCCCGTGGTTAAATACGCAGTATTTT; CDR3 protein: CASSLSSGRAPWLNTQYF